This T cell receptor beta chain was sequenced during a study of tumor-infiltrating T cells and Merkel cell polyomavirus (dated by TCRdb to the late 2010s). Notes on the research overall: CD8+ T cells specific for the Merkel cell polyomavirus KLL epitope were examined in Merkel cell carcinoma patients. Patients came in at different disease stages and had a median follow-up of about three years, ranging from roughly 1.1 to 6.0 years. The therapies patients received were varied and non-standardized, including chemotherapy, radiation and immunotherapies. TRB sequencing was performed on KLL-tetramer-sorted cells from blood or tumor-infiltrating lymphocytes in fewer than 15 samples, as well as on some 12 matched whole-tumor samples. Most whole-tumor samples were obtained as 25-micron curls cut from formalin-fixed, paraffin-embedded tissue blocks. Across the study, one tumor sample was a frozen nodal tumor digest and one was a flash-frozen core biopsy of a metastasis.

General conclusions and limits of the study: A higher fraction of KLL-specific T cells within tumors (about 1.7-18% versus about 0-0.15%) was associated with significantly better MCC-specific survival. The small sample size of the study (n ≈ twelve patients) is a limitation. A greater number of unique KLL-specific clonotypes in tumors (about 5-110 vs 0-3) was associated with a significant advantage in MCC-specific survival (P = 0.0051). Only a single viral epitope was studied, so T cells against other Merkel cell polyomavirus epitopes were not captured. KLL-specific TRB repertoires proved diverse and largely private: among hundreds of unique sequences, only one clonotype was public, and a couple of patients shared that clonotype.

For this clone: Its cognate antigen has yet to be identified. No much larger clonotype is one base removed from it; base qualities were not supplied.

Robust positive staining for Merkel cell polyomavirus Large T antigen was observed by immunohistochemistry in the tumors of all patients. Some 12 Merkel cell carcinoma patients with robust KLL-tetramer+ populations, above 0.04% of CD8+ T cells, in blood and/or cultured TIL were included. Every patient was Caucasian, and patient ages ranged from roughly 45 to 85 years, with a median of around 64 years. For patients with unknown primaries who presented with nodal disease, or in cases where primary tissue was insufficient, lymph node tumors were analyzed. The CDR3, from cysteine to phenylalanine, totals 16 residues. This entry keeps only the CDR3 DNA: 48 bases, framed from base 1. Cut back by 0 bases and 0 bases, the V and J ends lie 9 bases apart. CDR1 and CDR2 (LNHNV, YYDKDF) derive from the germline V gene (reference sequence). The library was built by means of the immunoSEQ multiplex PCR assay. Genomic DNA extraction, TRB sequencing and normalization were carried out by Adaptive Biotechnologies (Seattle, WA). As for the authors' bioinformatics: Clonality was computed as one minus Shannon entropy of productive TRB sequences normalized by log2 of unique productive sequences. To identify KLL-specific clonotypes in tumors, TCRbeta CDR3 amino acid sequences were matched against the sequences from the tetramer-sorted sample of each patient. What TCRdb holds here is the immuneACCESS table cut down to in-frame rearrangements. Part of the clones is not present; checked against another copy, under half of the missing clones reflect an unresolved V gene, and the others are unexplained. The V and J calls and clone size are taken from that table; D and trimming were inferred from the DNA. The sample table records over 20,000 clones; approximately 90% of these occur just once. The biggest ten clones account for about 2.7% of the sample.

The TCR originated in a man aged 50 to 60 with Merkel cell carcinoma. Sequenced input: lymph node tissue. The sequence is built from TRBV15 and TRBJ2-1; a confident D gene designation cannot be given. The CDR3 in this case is CATSRDVTTSYNEQFF. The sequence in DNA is TGTGCCACCAGCAGAGATGTAACTACCTCCTACAATGAGCAGTTCTTC.